This T cell receptor beta chain originates from a study of quantifying T cell responses using KT2 cells. As for the study in general: TCR alpha and beta constant-region primers primed reverse transcription of RNA. A predetermined fluorescence threshold ended the second PCR, run as a qPCR. Whole-study results and caveats: Input KT2 cell number predicted KT2 alpha and beta sequence counts linearly over several orders of magnitude.

Each cDNA got a UMI-containing oligo ligated at its 3' end. The first PCR ran approximately 4 cycles with an equimolar RC1.1 and RC1.2 beta primer mix. From the second PCR onward, TCR alpha and beta chains were processed separately. TCRdb re-called the UMI-ligation and nested PCR reads with MiXCR, one entry per CDR3 protein. In the table there are over 25,000 distinct CDR3 sequences, around 10% of which are singletons. Known numbers of the T cell clone KT2 were added to PBMC. This clonotype has just a few counts. Antigen unknown. This TCR derives from a human donor. Specimen: PBMCs spiked with cells of the T cell clone KT2.

The CDR3 nucleotides are TGCGCCAGCAGCCATCCCCTCCGACCCCAAGAGACCCAGTACTTC. This translates into CASSHPLRPQETQYF. The chain couples TRBV4-1 to TRBJ2-5; D gene uncertain. Germline CDR1 MGHRA, CDR2 YSYEKL. The CDR3 covers 15 residues. V gave up 3 bases and J gave up 1 base, with 12 bases separating them.